This T cell receptor (beta chain) was documented in a study of response to subunit inactivated influenza vaccine. TCRdb used MiXCR to reprocess the RT-PCR reads, holding one entry per CDR3 protein. The table shows fewer than 800,000 distinct CDR3 sequences, with 15% to 19% occurring only once. The CDR3 totals 17 residues. CDR1 is DFQATT, CDR2 SNEGSKA, per germline (reference sequence). After removal of 1 base from V and 1 base from J, the junction contained 6 bases not matched to a gene. The chain employs TRBV20-1 and TRBJ2-6; the match to TRBD1 covers 8 bases. Specimen: PBMCs from blood, collected 12 days after vaccination. The receptor was derived from a middle-aged man who received an inactivated influenza vaccine. CDR3 bases: TGCAGTGCTAGAGGACGACAGGGGCGGTCTGGGGCCAACGTCCTGACTTTC. It translates to CSARGRQGRSGANVLTF.